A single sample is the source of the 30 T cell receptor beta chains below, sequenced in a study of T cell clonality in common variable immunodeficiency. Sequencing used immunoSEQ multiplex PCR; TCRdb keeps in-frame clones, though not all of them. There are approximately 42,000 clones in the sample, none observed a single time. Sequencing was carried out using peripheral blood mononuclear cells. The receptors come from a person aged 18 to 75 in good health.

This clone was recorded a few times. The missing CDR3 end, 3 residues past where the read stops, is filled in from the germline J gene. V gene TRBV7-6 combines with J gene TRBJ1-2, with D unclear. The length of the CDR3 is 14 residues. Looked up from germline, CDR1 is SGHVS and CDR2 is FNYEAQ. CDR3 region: CASSPLMAGSCYTF. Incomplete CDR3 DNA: TGTGCCAGCAGCCCTCTGATGGCGGGATCCTGC. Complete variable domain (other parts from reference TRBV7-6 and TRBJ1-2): GAGVSQSPRYKVTKRGQDVALRCDPISGHVSLYWYRQALGQGPEFLTYFNYEAQQDKSGLPNDRFSAERPEGSISTLTIQRTEQRDSAMYRCASSPLMAGSCYTFGSGTRLTVV.

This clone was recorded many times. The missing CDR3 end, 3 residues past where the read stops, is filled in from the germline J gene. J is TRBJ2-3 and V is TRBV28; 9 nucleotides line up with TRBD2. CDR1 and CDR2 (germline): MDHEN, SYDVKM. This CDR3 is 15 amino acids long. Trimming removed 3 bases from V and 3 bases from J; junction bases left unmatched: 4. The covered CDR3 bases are TGTGCCAGCAGTTTTGGCGGGAGGGTTACAGATACG. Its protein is CASSFGGRVTDT. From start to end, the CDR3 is CASSFGGRVTDTQYF.

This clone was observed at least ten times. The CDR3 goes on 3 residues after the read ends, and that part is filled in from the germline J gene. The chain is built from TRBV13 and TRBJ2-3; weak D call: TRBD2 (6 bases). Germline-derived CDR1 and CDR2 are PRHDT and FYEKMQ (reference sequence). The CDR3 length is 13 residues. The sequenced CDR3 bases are TGTGCCAGCAGCTTACAGTCTAGCGCGACG. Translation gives CASSLQSSAT. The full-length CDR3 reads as CASSLQSSATQYF.

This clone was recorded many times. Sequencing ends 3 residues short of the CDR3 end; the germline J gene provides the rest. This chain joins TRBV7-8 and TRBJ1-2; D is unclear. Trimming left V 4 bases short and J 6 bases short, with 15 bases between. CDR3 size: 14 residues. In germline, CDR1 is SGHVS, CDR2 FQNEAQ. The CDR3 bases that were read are TGTGCCAGCAGCTCCATTGAAGAGCGAGATGGC. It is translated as CASSSIEERDG. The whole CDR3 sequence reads CASSSIEERDGYTF.

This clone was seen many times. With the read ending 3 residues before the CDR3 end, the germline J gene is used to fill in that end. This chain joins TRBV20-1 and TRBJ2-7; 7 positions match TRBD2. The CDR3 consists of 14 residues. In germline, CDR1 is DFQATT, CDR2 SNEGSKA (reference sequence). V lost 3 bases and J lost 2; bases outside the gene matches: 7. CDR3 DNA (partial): TGCAGTGCTAGTAGGTCAGCGGGACCCTACGAG. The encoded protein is CSASRSAGPYE. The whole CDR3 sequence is CSASRSAGPYEQYF.

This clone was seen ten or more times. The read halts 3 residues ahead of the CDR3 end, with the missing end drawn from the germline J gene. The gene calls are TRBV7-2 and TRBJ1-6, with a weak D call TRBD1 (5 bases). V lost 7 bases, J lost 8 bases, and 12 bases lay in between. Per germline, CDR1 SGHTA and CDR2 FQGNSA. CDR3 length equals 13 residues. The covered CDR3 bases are TGTGCCAGCACCACAGGTGCCGATTCACCC. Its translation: CASTTGADSP. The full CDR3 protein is CASTTGADSPLHF.

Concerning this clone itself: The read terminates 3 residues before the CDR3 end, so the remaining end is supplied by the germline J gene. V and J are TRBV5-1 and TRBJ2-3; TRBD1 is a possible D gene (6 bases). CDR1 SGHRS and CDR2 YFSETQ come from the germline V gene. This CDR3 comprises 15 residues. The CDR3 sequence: CASSSLPGQQETQYF. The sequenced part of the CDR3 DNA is TGCGCCAGCAGCTCCCTCCCCGGACAGCAAGAGACG.

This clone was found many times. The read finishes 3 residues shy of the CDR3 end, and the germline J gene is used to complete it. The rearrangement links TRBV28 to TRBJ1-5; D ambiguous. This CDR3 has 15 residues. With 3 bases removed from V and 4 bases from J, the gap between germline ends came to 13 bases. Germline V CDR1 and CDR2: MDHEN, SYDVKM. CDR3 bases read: TGTGCCAGCAGTTTTCCAACAGCTATTAATCAGCCC. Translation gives CASSFPTAINQP. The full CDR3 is CASSFPTAINQPQHF.

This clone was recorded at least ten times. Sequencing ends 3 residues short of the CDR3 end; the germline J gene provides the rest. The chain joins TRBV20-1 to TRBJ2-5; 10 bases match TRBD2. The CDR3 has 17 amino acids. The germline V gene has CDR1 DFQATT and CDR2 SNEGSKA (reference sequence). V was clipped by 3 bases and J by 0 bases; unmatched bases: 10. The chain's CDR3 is CSASSPELAGDQETQYF. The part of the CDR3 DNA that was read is TGCAGTGCTAGTTCCCCCGAGCTAGCGGGAGACCAAGAGACC.

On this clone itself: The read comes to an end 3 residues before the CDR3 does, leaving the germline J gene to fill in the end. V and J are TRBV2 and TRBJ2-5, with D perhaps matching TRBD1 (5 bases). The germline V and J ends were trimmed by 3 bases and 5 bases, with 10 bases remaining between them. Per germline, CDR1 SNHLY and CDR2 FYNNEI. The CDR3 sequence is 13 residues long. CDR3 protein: CASSDSGYETQYF. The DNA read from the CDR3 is TGTGCCAGCAGTGATTCAGGGTACGAGACC. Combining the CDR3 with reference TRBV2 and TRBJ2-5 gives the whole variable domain EPEVTQTPSHQVTQMGQEVILRCVPISNHLYFYWYRQILGQKVEFLVSFYNNEISEKSEIFDDQFSVERPDGSNFTLKIRSTKLEDSAMYFCASSDSGYETQYFGPGTRLLVL.

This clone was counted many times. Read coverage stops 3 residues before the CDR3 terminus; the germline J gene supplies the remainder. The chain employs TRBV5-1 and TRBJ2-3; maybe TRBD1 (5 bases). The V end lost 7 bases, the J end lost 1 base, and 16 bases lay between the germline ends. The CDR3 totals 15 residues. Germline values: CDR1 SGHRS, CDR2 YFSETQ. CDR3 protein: CASALRGMGTDTQYF. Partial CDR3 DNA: TGCGCCAGCGCCCTAAGGGGCATGGGCACAGATACG.

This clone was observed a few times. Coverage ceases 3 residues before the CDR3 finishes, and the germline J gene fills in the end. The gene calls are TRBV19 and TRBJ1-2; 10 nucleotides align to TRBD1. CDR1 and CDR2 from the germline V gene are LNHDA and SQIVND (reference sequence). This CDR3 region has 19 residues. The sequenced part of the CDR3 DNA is TGTGCCAGTAGTATACTATTGGACAGGGGGTCGCCCCTTTACAATGAC. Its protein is CASSILLDRGSPLYND. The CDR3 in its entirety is CASSILLDRGSPLYNDYTF. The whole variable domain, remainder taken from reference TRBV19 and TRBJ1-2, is DGGITQSPKYLFRKEGQNVTLSCEQNLNHDAMYWYRQDPGQGLRLIYYSQIVNDFQKGDIAEGYSVSREKKESFPLTVTSAQKNPTAFYLCASSILLDRGSPLYNDYTFGSGTRLTVV.

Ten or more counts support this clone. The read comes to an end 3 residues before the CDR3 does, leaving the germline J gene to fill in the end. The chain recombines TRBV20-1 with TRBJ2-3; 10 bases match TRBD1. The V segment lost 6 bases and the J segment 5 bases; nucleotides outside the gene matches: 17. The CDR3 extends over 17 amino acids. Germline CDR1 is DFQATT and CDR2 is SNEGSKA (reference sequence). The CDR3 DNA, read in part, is TGCAGTGCCCGCGGGACAGGGGCTCGTTTTGGGGGAGATACG. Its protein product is CSARGTGARFGGDT. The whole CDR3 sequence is CSARGTGARFGGDTQYF.

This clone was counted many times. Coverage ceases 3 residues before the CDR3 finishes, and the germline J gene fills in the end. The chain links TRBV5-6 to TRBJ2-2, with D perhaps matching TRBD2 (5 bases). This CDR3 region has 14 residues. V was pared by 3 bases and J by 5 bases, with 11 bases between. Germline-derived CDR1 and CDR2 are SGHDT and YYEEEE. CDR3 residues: CASSYGLATGELFF. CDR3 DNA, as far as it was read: TGTGCCAGCAGCTACGGACTGGCTACCGGGGAG. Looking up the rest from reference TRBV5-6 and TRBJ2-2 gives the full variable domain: DAGVTQSPTHLIKTRGQQVTLRCSPKSGHDTVSWYQQALGQGPQFIFQYYEEEERQRGNFPDRFSGHQFPNYSSELNVNALLLGDSALYLCASSYGLATGELFFGEGSRLTVL.

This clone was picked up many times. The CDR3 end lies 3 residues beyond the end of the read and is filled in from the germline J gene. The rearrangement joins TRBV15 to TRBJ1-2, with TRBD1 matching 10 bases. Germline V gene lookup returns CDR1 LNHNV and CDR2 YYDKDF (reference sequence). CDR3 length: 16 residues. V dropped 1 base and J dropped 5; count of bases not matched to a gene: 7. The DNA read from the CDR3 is TGTGCCACCAGCAGAGGAGGAGGGGACAGGGGTTATGGC. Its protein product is CATSRGGGDRGYG. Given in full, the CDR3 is CATSRGGGDRGYGYTF.

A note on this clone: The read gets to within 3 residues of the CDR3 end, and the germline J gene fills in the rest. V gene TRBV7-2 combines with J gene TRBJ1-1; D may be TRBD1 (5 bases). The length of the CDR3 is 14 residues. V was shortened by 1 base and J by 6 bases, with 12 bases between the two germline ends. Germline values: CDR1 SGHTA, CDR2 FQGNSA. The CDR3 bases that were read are TGTGCCAGCAGCTTAGAGCCAGGGTCTTCTGAA. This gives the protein CASSLEPGSSE. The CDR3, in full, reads CASSLEPGSSEAFF.

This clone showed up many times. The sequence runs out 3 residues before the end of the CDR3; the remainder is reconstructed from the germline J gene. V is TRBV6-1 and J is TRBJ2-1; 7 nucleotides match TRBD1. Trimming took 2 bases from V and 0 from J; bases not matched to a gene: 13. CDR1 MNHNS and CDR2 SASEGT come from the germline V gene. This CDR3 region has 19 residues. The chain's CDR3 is CASSEKRGGMTLSYNEQFF. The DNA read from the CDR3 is TGTGCCAGCAGTGAAAAGAGAGGGGGCATGACACTCTCCTACAATGAG.

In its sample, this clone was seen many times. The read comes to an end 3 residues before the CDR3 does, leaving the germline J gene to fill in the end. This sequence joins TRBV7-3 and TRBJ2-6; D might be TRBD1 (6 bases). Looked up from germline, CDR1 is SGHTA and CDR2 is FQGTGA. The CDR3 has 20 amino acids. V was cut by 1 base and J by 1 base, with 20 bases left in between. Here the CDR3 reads CASSLIPPGAPFSGANVLTF. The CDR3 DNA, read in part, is TGTGCCAGCAGCTTAATCCCGCCAGGGGCCCCTTTTTCTGGGGCCAACGTC.

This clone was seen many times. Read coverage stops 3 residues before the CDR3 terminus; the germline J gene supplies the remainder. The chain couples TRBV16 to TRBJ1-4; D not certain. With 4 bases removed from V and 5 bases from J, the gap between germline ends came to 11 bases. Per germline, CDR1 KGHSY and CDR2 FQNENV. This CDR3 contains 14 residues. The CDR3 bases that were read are TGTGCCAGCAGCCCGTCGAACAGCAATGAAAAA. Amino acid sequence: CASSPSNSNEK. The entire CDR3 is CASSPSNSNEKLFF.

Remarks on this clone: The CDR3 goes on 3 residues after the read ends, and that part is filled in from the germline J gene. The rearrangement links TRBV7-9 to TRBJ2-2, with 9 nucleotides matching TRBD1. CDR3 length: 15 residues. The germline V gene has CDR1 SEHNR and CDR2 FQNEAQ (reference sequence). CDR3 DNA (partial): TGTGCCAGCAGCCCAGGTGGGACAGGGTACGAAAAG. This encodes CASSPGGTGYEK. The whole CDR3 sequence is CASSPGGTGYEKLFF.

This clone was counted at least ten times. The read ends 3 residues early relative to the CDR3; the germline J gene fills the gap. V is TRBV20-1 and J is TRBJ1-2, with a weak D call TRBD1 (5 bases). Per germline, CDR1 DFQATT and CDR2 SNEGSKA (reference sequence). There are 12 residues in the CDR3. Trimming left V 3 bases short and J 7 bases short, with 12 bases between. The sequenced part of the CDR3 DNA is TGCAGTGCTAGTTCAGGGAATTTTGGC. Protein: CSASSGNFG. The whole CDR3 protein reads CSASSGNFGYTF.

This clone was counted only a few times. This CDR3 is CASSPLGQGTSGYTF. The part of the CDR3 DNA that was read is TGTGCCAGCTCACCACTCGGACAGGGAACGTCTGGC. The J gene is TRBJ1-2, the V gene TRBV18; the match to TRBD1 covers 8 bases. The read terminates 3 residues ahead of where the CDR3 ends, so the germline J gene completes it. Germline V gene data show CDR1 as KGHSH and CDR2 as LQKENI. V trimming: 1 base; J trimming: 7 bases; junction bases outside the gene matches: 8. This CDR3 spans 15 amino acids.

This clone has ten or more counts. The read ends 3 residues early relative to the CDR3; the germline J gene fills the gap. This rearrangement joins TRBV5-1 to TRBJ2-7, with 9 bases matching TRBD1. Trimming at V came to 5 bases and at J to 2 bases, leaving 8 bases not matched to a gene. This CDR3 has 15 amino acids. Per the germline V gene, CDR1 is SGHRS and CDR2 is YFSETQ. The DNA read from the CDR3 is TGCGCCAGCAGGATAGGGACAGGGAATACCTACGAG. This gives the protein CASRIGTGNTYE. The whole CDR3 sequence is CASRIGTGNTYEQYF.

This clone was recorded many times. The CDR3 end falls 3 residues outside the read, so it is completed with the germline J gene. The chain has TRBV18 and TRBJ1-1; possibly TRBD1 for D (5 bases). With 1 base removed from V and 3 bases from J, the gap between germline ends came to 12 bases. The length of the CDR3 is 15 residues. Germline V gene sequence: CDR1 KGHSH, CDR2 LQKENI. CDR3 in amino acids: CASSPRQGGDTEAFF. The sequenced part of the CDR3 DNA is TGTGCCAGCTCACCACGGCAGGGCGGGGACACTGAA.

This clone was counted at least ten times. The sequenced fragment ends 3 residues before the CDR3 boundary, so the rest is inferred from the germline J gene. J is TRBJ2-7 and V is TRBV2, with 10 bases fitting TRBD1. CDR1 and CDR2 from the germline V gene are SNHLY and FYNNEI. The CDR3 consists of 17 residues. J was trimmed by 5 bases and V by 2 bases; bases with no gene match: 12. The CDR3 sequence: CASSESALGQGSHEQYF. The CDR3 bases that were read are TGTGCCAGCAGTGAATCCGCGTTGGGACAGGGGAGTCACGAG.

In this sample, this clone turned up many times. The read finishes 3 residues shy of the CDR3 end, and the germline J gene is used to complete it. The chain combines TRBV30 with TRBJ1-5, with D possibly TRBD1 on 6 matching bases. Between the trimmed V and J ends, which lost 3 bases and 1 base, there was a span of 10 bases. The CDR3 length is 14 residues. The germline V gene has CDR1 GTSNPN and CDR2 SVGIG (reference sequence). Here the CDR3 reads CAWSGGQSNQPQHF. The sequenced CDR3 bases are TGTGCCTGGAGCGGCGGACAGAGCAATCAGCCC.

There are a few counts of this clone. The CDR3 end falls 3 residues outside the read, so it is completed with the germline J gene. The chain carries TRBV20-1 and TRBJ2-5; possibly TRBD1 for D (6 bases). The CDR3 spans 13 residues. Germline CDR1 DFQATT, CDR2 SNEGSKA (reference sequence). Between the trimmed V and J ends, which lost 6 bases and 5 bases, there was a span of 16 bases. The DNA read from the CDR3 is TGCAGTGCCTACAGGGTCCTCGTGGAGACC. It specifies CSAYRVLVET. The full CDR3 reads CSAYRVLVETQYF.

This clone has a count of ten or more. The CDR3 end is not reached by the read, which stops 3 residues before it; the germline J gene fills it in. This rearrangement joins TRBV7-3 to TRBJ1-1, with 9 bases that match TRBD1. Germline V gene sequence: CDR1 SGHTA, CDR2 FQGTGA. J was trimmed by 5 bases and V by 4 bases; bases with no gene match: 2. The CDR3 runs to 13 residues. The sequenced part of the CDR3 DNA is TGTGCCAGCAGCTGGGACAGGGATACTGAA. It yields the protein CASSWDRDTE. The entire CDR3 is CASSWDRDTEAFF. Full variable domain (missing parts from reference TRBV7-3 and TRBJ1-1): GAGVSQTPSNKVTEKGKYVELRCDPISGHTALYWYRQSLGQGPEFLIYFQGTGAADDSGLPNDRFFAVRPEGSVSTLKIQRTERGDSAVYLCASSWDRDTEAFFGQGTRLTVV.

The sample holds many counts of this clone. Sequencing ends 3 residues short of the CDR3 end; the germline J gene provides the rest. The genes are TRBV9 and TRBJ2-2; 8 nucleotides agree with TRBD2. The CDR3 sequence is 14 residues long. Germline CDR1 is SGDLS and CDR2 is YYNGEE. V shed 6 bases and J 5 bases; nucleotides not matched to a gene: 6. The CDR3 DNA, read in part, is TGTGCCAGCAAGTCTAGCGGGCTGACCGGGGAG. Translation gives CASKSSGLTGE. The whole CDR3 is CASKSSGLTGELFF.

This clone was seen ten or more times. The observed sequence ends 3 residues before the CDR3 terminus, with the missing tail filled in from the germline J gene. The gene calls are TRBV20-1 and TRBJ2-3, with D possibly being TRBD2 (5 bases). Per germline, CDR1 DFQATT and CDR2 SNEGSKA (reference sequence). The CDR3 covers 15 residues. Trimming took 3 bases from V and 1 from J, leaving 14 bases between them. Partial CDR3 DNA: TGCAGTGCTAGGGAACTCGGGGTAGGCACAGATACG. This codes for CSARELGVGTDT. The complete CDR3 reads CSARELGVGTDTQYF.